Here is one T cell receptor (beta chain) with its context. The clone's antigen remains unknown. No base quality information exists; no much larger clone differs at one position. Germline trimming: 5 bases from V, 7 bases from J; junction bases outside gene matches: 9. The CDR3, cysteine through phenylalanine, is 15 amino acids long. The only DNA kept is the CDR3, 45 bases in frame from the first base. According to the germline V gene (reference sequence), CDR1 reads SEHNR and CDR2 reads FQNEAQ. The data were taken from a study of OX40 agonist ivuxolimab in advanced cancers. For the wider study: Ivuxolimab was an agonistic, fully human IgG2 monoclonal antibody directed against OX40 (CD134), a costimulatory receptor. Intravenous ivuxolimab was administered to patients every 2 weeks at six dose levels: 0.01, 0.1, 0.3, 1.5, 3 and 10 mg/kg. Among the roughly 50 dose-escalation patients, about 20 had hepatocellular carcinoma, 15 melanoma, 9 renal cell carcinoma and 9 head and neck cancer. In the dose-escalation cohort, 82.7% of patients were male, and the mean age was approximately 60 years with a range of roughly 20 to 85. Prior anti-PD-1, anti-PD-L1 or anti-CTLA-4 therapy was permitted, and 30% to 50% of dose-escalation patients had received checkpoint inhibitors. Three dose-escalation patients achieved partial responses, one with hepatocellular carcinoma and two with cutaneous melanoma. The point of sequencing TCRbeta in the periphery was to test whether ivuxolimab changed TCR sequence diversity and drove clonal T-cell expansion. The monotherapy dose-escalation portion (N ≈ 50 patients) of the phase I ivuxolimab trial is reported in the paper.

Here is what the overall study found, with its caveats: At doses of 0.1 to 3.0 mg/kg, clonal expansion of both CD4+ and CD8+ T cells in blood was seen between baseline and week 6. After ivuxolimab, more expanded clones were found on average in CD8+ T cells than in CD4+ T cells. In the 0.1-3.0 mg/kg groups, partial responders had among the lowest normalized peripheral clonal expansion, particularly in CD8+ T cells. Which antigens the clonally expanded peripheral T cells were specific for was not determined. Low levels of normalized T-cell clonal expansion were also seen in some patients who did not respond.

The trial excluded patients who had a history of autoimmune disease or who were on systemic immunosuppression. Peripheral blood for TCR sequencing was collected from all dose cohorts at baseline, on cycle 4 day 1, and on cycle 7 day 1. The samples were taken from a phase I, first-in-human, multicenter, open-label dose-escalation trial of ivuxolimab. The trial enrolled adults with locally advanced or metastatic head and neck squamous cell, hepatocellular, melanoma or renal cell carcinoma. Before TCR sequencing, CD4+ T cells and CD8+ T cells from peripheral blood were sorted into separate populations. For sequencing of the TCRbeta CDR3 region, genomic DNA was extracted from the sorted cells. TCRbeta CDR3 regions were sequenced using the immunoSEQ Assay. As stored in TCRdb, this immuneACCESS dataset retains in-frame rearrangements with V and J assigned. A fraction of the clones does not appear; measured against another copy, unresolved V genes explain less than half of the discrepancy, and the remainder lacks a known reason. The sample includes tens of thousands of clones, with about nine tenths observed a single time. Jointly, the top ten make up roughly 0.35% of the sample.

Recombination connected TRBV7-9 to TRBJ1-4; TRBD1 lines up with 8 middle nucleotides. The starting material was CD4+ or CD8+ T cells sorted from blood, obtained in a trial of the OX40 agonist ivuxolimab. The clonotype comes from an adult with an advanced solid tumor such as melanoma, head and neck, liver or kidney cancer. CDR3 protein: CASSPGQGRSEKLFF. The nucleotides read TGTGCCAGCAGCCCCGGACAGGGTCGGAGTGAAAAACTGTTTTTT. Where the CDR3 stops, the reference TRBV7-9 and TRBJ1-4 genes take over; the full variable domain is DTGVSQNPRHKITKRGQNVTFRCDPISEHNRLYWYRQTLGQGPEFLTYFQNEAQLEKSRLLSDRFSAERPKGSFSTLEIQRTEQGDSAMYLCASSPGQGRSEKLFFGSGTQLSVL.